Each of the 16 T cell receptor beta chains below was sequenced from the same sample in a study of long-term antiretroviral therapy in people with HIV. With survey level as its setting, the immunoSEQ assay was v3.0. Measured with immunoSEQ multiplex PCR; TCRdb has only the in-frame clones, and not every one. This table has around 25,000 clones, 70% to 85% appearing once. The sample was unsorted PBMCs, taken 4.4 years after starting antiretroviral therapy. The receptors shown here come from a man aged 30-40 years with HIV.

The V and J genes are TRBV27 and TRBJ1-1; D not certain. Germline V gives CDR1 MNHEY, CDR2 SMNVEV (reference sequence). Deletions cut 3 bases from V and 10 bases from J, with 9 bases between. The CDR3 contains 11 residues. The CDR3 protein is CASSLGWRAFF. CDR3 bases: TGTGCCAGCAGTTTGGGATGGAGAGCTTTCTTT.

The rearrangement joins TRBV28 to TRBJ2-5; TRBD2 is a possible D gene (6 bases). The CDR3 is made up of 16 amino acids. The ends were cut back, 5 bases at V and 1 base at J, with 17 bases in the middle. Germline lookup yields CDR1 MDHEN and CDR2 SYDVKM. The CDR3 protein is CASSLYTRRVQETQYF. CDR3 nucleotide sequence: TGTGCCAGCAGTCTTTACACCAGGAGGGTCCAAGAGACCCAGTACTTC.

On this clone itself: Other nucleotide sequences in the sample specify the same CDR3. This sequence joins TRBV13 and TRBJ2-1; 8 positions agree with TRBD2. The trim removed 0 bases at V and 2 bases at J, leaving 0 bases unmatched. The CDR3 contains 15 residues. From germline, CDR1 is PRHDT and CDR2 FYEKMQ (reference sequence). The CDR3 loop is CASSLGRGAYNEQFF. The CDR3 DNA reads TGTGCCAGCAGCTTAGGGCGGGGGGCCTACAATGAGCAGTTCTTC.

This chain uses TRBV7-2 with TRBJ1-1; maybe TRBD1 (5 bases). The germline V and J ends were trimmed by 1 base and 0 bases, with 12 bases remaining between them. CDR1 and CDR2 from the germline V gene are SGHTA and FQGNSA. The CDR3 loop spans 16 amino acids. Here the CDR3 reads CASSLGGQIMNTEAFF. CDR3 in DNA: TGTGCCAGCAGCTTAGGGGGCCAGATCATGAACACTGAAGCTTTCTTT. Looking up the rest from reference TRBV7-2 and TRBJ1-1 gives the full variable domain: GAGVSQSPSNKVTEKGKDVELRCDPISGHTALYWYRQSLGQGLEFLIYFQGNSAPDKSGLPSDRFSAERTGGSVSTLTIQRTQQEDSAVYLCASSLGGQIMNTEAFFGQGTRLTVV.

The chain joins TRBV6-5 to TRBJ1-1; 7 positions match TRBD1. With 4 bases clipped from V and 1 base from J, the junction kept 0 bases outside the gene matches. Germline-derived CDR1 and CDR2 are MNHEY and SVGAGI. This CDR3 contains 13 residues. The CDR3 bases are TGTGCCAGCAGTTGGACAGGGAACACTGAAGCTTTCTTT. Translated, it gives CASSWTGNTEAFF.

The chain links TRBV10-3 to TRBJ1-4; 7 bases are shared with TRBD1. After removal of 9 bases from V and 5 bases from J, the junction contained 6 bases not matched to a gene. Germline V gene data show CDR1 as ENHRY and CDR2 as SYGVKD. The CDR3 is 13 amino acids. In nucleotides, the CDR3 is TGTGCCATAAGACAGGGCCGGAATGAAAAACTGTTTTTT. Protein: CAIRQGRNEKLFF.

V and J are TRBV27 and TRBJ2-4, with 10 bases aligning to TRBD1. Germline V gives CDR1 MNHEY, CDR2 SMNVEV (reference sequence). The CDR3 contains 13 residues. Trimming cost V 4 bases and J 9 bases; bases outside gene matches: 3. CDR3 DNA sequence: TGTGCCAGCAGTTCGGACAGGGGGACCATTCAGTACTTC. Its protein is CASSSDRGTIQYF.

The count of this clone is one. J is TRBJ2-2 and V is TRBV9; D may correspond to TRBD1 or TRBD2 (5 bases each). CDR1 and CDR2 (germline): SGDLS, YYNGEE. V dropped 0 bases and J dropped 7 bases, with 22 bases sitting between them. The length of the CDR3 is 18 residues. The CDR3, as DNA: TGTGCCAGCAGCGTAGATTTCGGCGCCAGGGAGATTATCGGGGAGCTGTTTTTT. This translates into CASSVDFGAREIIGELFF.

This rearrangement joins TRBV4-1 to TRBJ1-2; TRBD1 agrees at 9 bases. This CDR3 has 16 residues. The V segment lost 1 base and the J segment 6 bases; nucleotides outside the gene matches: 9. Per germline, CDR1 MGHRA and CDR2 YSYEKL. The CDR3 is CASSQVRTGQGDGYTF. In DNA, the CDR3 is TGCGCCAGCAGCCAAGTGAGAACGGGACAGGGCGATGGCTACACCTTC.

This clone was counted a few times. The V gene is TRBV9, the J gene TRBJ1-2; D unresolved. Germline CDR1 is SGDLS and CDR2 is YYNGEE. The CDR3 has 14 residues. Trimming shortened V by 0 bases and J by 6 bases, and 12 bases separated the two germline ends. The CDR3 loop reads CASSVAGRVDGYTF. For the CDR3, the DNA is TGTGCCAGCAGCGTAGCTGGAAGGGTGGATGGCTACACCTTC.

The CDR3 here is CATRWRVTGELFF. The CDR3 region has the DNA TGTGCCACCCGCTGGAGGGTCACCGGGGAGCTGTTTTTT. V usage is TRBV19 and J usage is TRBJ2-2; D may be TRBD2 (6 bases). Trimming took off 10 bases at V and 4 bases at J, with 13 bases between the two ends. The CDR3 loop spans 13 amino acids. Germline V CDR1 and CDR2: LNHDA, SQIVND (reference sequence).

The chain employs TRBV28 and TRBJ2-5; maybe TRBD1 (6 bases). The DNA matches TRBJ2-7 better at its end, which makes the J call doubtful. This CDR3 spans 13 amino acids. Germline-derived CDR1 and CDR2 are MDHEN and SYDVKM. CDR3 in amino acids: CASSQTGPYEQYF. The DNA of the CDR3 is TGTGCCAGCAGTCAGACAGGCCCCTACGAGCAGTACTTC.

There are a few counts of this clone. This chain uses TRBV7-9 with TRBJ2-7, with D hard to call. The CDR3 covers 12 residues. Trimming left V 5 bases short and J 0 bases short, with 5 bases between. Looked up from germline, CDR1 is SEHNR and CDR2 is FQNEAQ (reference sequence). The CDR3 region is CASSPFSYEQYF. The CDR3 DNA reads as TGTGCCAGCAGCCCTTTCTCCTACGAGCAGTACTTC.

This clone was observed a handful of times. This chain uses TRBV27 with TRBJ2-7; D may correspond to TRBD1 or TRBD2 (5 bases each). Trimming removed 2 bases at V and 2 bases at J, with 10 bases between. Germline values: CDR1 MNHEY, CDR2 SMNVEV (reference sequence). The CDR3 is 14 residues long. For the CDR3, the DNA is TGTGCCAGCAGTTTAGAGGGGTTGCCCTACGAGCAGTACTTC. This gives the protein CASSLEGLPYEQYF.

The chain couples TRBV2 to TRBJ2-3; possibly TRBD1 or TRBD2 for D (5 bases each). Germline V lookup: CDR1 SNHLY, CDR2 FYNNEI. The V end was cut by 7 bases, the J end by 6 bases, with 17 bases between. The CDR3 length is 14 residues. CDR3 protein: CASTRGVAWDTQYF. The CDR3 coding sequence is TGTGCCAGCACTAGAGGGGTAGCATGGGATACGCAGTATTTT.

The genes are TRBV19 and TRBJ2-7; the D gene is possibly TRBD1 (5 bases). This CDR3 contains 13 residues. Trimming took off 5 bases at V and 0 bases at J, with 8 bases between the two ends. Germline CDR1 and CDR2: LNHDA and SQIVND (reference sequence). For the CDR3, the DNA is TGTGCCAGTAGTGGCGACAGCTCCTACGAGCAGTACTTC. It specifies CASSGDSSYEQYF.